This is a list of T cell receptor beta chains from one sample in a study of T cell clones after liver transplantation. Libraries were prepared by immunoSEQ multiplex PCR; TCRdb keeps only in-frame clonotypes and omits some of them. The repertoire holds approximately 71,000 clones, with about 91% as singletons. The specimen was CD4+ T cells from blood, collected less than 28 months after liver transplant. Receptors were obtained from a human patient who received a liver transplant. The graft donor may have given rise to some T cells. The CDR3 runs from the conserved cysteine through the conserved F or W. D genes are given only for firm matches. Clone size, where shown, is once, few, many, or a class for clones that have expanded.

D gene	V gene	J gene	clone size	CDR3 DNA	CDR3 protein
TRBD1	TRBV19	TRBJ1-1	NA	TGTGCCAGTACCCACGGTCAGGGGGTCATGAACACTGAAGCTTTCTTT	CASTHGQGVMNTEAFF
NA	TRBV7-9	TRBJ2-1	NA	TGTGCCAACGGGCGGGGAACCTACAATGAGCAGTTCTTC	CANGRGTYNEQFF
NA	TRBV2	TRBJ1-2	NA	TGTGCCAGCGGCAGTAGGGCGAAGTTCGGGTATGGCTACACCTTC	CASGSRAKFGYGYTF
TRBD2	TRBV19	TRBJ2-5	NA	TGTGCCAGTAGTATGGGAGCGGGAGAGGGGGAGACCCAGTACTTC	CASSMGAGEGETQYF
NA	TRBV28	TRBJ1-5	NA	TGTGCCAGCACCGGGGTCCCGATGCAGCCCCAGCATTTT	CASTGVPMQPQHF
TRBD1	TRBV28	TRBJ1-2	NA	TGTGCCAGCAGTTCAGGGGGCGCGGGACCTTCCTATGGCTACACCTTC	CASSSGGAGPSYGYTF
TRBD2	TRBV28	TRBJ2-7	once	TGTGCCAGCACCCACCGGGACTACTCCTACGAGCAGTACTTC	CASTHRDYSYEQYF
NA	TRBV28	TRBJ1-5	once	TGTGCCAGCAGCCTTGACAGGACGGATCAGCCCCAGCATTTT	CASSLDRTDQPQHF
NA	TRBV15	TRBJ2-2	once	TGTGCCACCAGCAAGGGAGGTCCTCCCGGGGAGCTGTTTTTT	CATSKGGPPGELFF
TRBD2	TRBV2	TRBJ2-1	NA	TGTGCCAGCAAGGGGGGACTAGCGGGAGGTACCTCCTACAATGAGCAGTTCTTC	CASKGGLAGGTSYNEQFF
TRBD1	TRBV6-1	TRBJ1-5	NA	TGTGCCAGCAGGGAACAGGGGGTTCAAAATCAGCCCCAGCATTTT	CASREQGVQNQPQHF
NA	TRBV19	TRBJ1-2	NA	TGTGCCAGTAGTTTCCTTGGGAGCTATGGCTACACCTTC	CASSFLGSYGYTF
NA	TRBV7-8	TRBJ2-3	NA	TGTGCCAGCAGCTTAGGCAGGGGCCCAGATACGCAGTATTTT	CASSLGRGPDTQYF
TRBD1	TRBV28	TRBJ1-1	NA	TGTGCCAGCATCCTATCCGGGACAGGCGACACTGAAGCTTTCTTT	CASILSGTGDTEAFF
NA	TRBV29-1	TRBJ1-2	NA	TGCAGCGTTGATGCTGAGTATGGCTACACCTTC	CSVDAEYGYTF
NA	TRBV10-2	TRBJ2-7	NA	TGCGCCAGCAGTGCACTAGTGGGGAACGAGCAGTACTTC	CASSALVGNEQYF
NA	TRBV5-4	TRBJ2-1	NA	TGTGCCAGCAGCTTCAAGGGTGAGCAGTTCTTC	CASSFKGEQFF
TRBD2	TRBV4-2	TRBJ2-7	NA	TGTGCCAGCAGCCAGAGAGGGACTAGCGGGAGTGGGGGGGGAGACTACGAGCAGTACTTC	CASSQRGTSGSGGGDYEQYF
NA	TRBV6-6	TRBJ2-5	NA	TGTGCCACCGGAGGGTCAGAGACCCAGTACTTC	CATGGSETQYF
NA	TRBV30	TRBJ1-2	NA	TGTGCCTGGAGTTGGGGGGGAAACTATGGCTACACCTTC	CAWSWGGNYGYTF
NA	TRBV6-6	TRBJ2-5	NA	TGTGCCAGCAGTCCTATCCTTAAAGAGACCCAGTACTTC	CASSPILKETQYF
NA	TRBV7-9	TRBJ1-6	NA	TGTGCCAGCAGCTTGTCCCAGGTCTTATCGCCCCTCCACTTT	CASSLSQVLSPLHF
TRBD2	TRBV4-2	TRBJ2-6	NA	TGTGCCAGCGTCCTAGCGGGAGGGGGTGGGGCCAACGTCCTGACTTTC	CASVLAGGGGANVLTF
NA	TRBV27	TRBJ2-1	NA	TGTGCCAGCAGTTCGGCAGGGGTAGTTGGTGAGCAGTTCTTC	CASSSAGVVGEQFF
TRBD1	TRBV10-3	TRBJ1-3	NA	TGTGCCATCAGTGAGGACTCCGGGACAGGAAGGAACACCATATATTTT	CAISEDSGTGRNTIYF
NA	TRBV5-1	TRBJ1-1	once	TGCGCCAGCAGCTCCTTAATGAACACTGAAGCTTTCTTT	CASSSLMNTEAFF